This T cell receptor beta chain was obtained from a study of cytomegalovirus exposure and HLA in healthy donors (dated by TCRdb to the late 2010s). Turning to the overall study: An earlier analysis of several hundred of the donors reported about 260 Gb of sequence data and 117 million unique TCR beta sequences obtained from about 200 million T cells. An early release that covered some 640 HLA-typed donors contained 250 to 350 gigabases of sequencing data and 75 million to 100 million unique TCR sequences. The genetic ancestry cluster associated with self-reported Caucasian donors included 81% of the 350 to 500 genotyped donors. The study aimed to test whether cataloging public T cell receptors could reveal signatures of past pathogen exposure. The study profiled the T cell repertoires of hundreds of subjects by immunosequencing and related them to cytomegalovirus serostatus. Besides the first cohort of under 700 subjects, a separate validation cohort made up of over 100 different subjects was used. To predict cytomegalovirus infection status, the study brought together high-throughput TCR immunosequencing, statistical association of individual TCRs with disease status, and machine learning. A later analysis re-analyzed previously published TCR beta repertoires from 660 or so donors and added high-resolution HLA genotyping to study TCR occurrence patterns. Rather than using new phenotypic data, the later analysis identified candidate immune exposures from TCR beta sequences and from how often those sequences occurred across donors. An earlier analysis of about 620 of the donors applied high-throughput TCR beta sequencing to assess whether each TCR beta V gene segment acted as functional or pseudogenic. Donor age, sex, ethnicity and CMV serostatus were compiled alongside the repertoire data. A later genetic analysis used genome-wide SNP genotypes for about 55% of the 666 donors, treating that subset as a discovery cohort. Every repertoire in the discovery cohort had been generated on one and the same sequencing platform. HLA typing covered class I and class II loci at four-digit resolution. Typing coverage differed by locus: A, B, C, DRB1 and DQB1 were typed in roughly 620-630 donors, DQA1 in approximately 520, DPA1 in 600 to 610, and DPB1 in 450 to 480. Because of strong linkage in the cohort, roughly five DR-DQ haplotypes were treated as single units for association and clustering. Among 398 genotyped donors of the cohort, an average of approximately 230,000 unique TCR beta nucleotide sequences were sequenced per donor, around 18% of them non-productive. Results and caveats for the whole study, not just this receptor: An earlier analysis of 587 of the donors showed that most TCR beta V segments appeared in productive rearrangements either about 87% or about 30% of the time, which broadly matched IMGT annotations. In the study, 150 to 200 TCR beta chains were listed as associated with cytomegalovirus. Across donors, most TCR sequences were observed very rarely, whereas some public TCRs were present in many individuals. A further reported finding was that TCR beta sequences accurately predicted the HLA-A and HLA-B alleles for most subjects in the first cohort. In a later genetic analysis, fewer N-insertions in productive TCRs were reported among donors in an Asian-associated ancestry cluster than the roughly 640-donor mean. The earlier analysis of about 600 of the donors excluded roughly 17 rarely observed V segments, including chromosome 9 orphons, because counts were too low. Strong co-occurrence of HLA alleles, especially DR and DQ, made assigning TCR associations to individual alleles difficult. The sequencing pipeline was judged likely to have produced a cluster of highly shared sequence variants as a technical artifact. A few of the identified cytomegalovirus-associated TCR beta chains were confirmed in vitro to be specific for cytomegalovirus antigens. According to a later analysis, most CMV-associated TCR beta chains appeared to be HLA-restricted, and the HLA associations seemed to be driven largely by CMV exposure. A later analysis found that HLA-associated TCR beta chains were more clonally expanded and had lower generation probabilities than equally common non-associated chains. In a later analysis, TCR association rates were found to vary across HLA loci, with the most associated TCRs seen for DRB1 alleles and the fewest for HLA-C alleles. In this cohort, only TCR beta chains were sequenced, and detectable features were limited by the absence of alpha or paired-chain data. At a false discovery rate of 0.05, a later analysis linked around 17,000 TCR beta sequences to specific HLA alleles. The authors suggested that the approach could potentially be generalized to other disease states and immunological phenotypes. A later analysis reported that several top co-occurrence clusters appeared linked to parvovirus B19, influenza, CMV and Epstein-Barr virus. HLA typing was unavailable for some donors at each locus, so association tests used only the typed subset. The 87-base-pair reads could not distinguish some IMGT-functional V segments, including TRBV6-2 and TRBV6-3, so those segments were excluded. Sequencing depth was assumed to be roughly uniform across donors in the presence/absence analyses, though that assumption may not hold. Cytomegalovirus status was reported to be diagnosed by the classifier with high specificity and sensitivity in both the original and validation cohorts. Immune exposure information for the cohort was limited to CMV serostatus. Correlated functional status among segregating V segments might reflect linkage disequilibrium, but an unknown experimental factor could not be ruled out. A later genetic analysis associated a missense DCLRE1C variant with V-gene and J-gene trimming of TCR beta chains, and an independent cohort replicated the association.

Libraries were prepared through the immunoSEQ multiplex PCR assay. For the multiplex PCR, a mixture combining 60 forward primers for TCR Vbeta segments and 13 reverse primers for TCR Jbeta segments was used. Amplification of the CDR3 region of rearranged TCR beta genes was performed with a multiplex PCR assay on genomic DNA. On the Illumina HiSeq System, the amplified TCR beta libraries were sequenced as 87-base-pair reads. Per the authors' processing: A later analysis counted approximately 74 million unique TCR beta chains across the 500 to 850 repertoires, and 10 million to 12 million of these chains were shared by at least two donors. A nearest-neighbor algorithm error-corrected the raw reads and collapsed the reads into unique sequences, merging closely related sequences to remove PCR and sequencing errors. CDR3 sequences were aligned to IMGT reference sequences to assign V, D and J gene segments. For a sequence to be retained, a match of at least six nucleotides was required to both a V gene segment and a J gene segment. Rearrangements were called productive when the CDR3 lacked stop codons and stayed in frame with V and J; all others were non-productive. CDR3 was defined by IMGT convention, running from the second conserved V-encoded cysteine to the conserved J-encoded phenylalanine. In an earlier analysis of 500 to 650 of the donors, sequences lacking an unambiguous match to a single V gene segment were excluded. An earlier analysis of 587 of the donors called V segments functional above 56.7% productive rearrangements and segregating when the between-donor standard deviation exceeded 5%. A statistical classification framework was built for diagnosing cytomegalovirus status from the catalog of TCR beta chain sequences. In a later analysis, TCR nucleotide sequences were compared against IMGT/GENE-DB human TR gene sequences so that V and J genes could be assigned. The TCRdist pipeline was used in a later analysis to assign CDR3 sequences and most-parsimonious VDJ recombination scenarios. A later analysis defined each TCR beta chain by its CDR3 amino acid sequence plus V-gene family, and excluded reads lacking a unique V-gene family. As a way to deal with suspected cross-contamination and a sequencing artifact, a later analysis dropped 450 to 600 nucleotide sequences that were highly shared and had low generation probability. In a later analysis, a clonal expansion index was calculated for each public chain from normalized within-repertoire ranks of inferred template counts. A later analysis computed generation probabilities with a VDJ recombination model fitted to out-of-frame rearrangements, and checked the results against IGoR. In a later analysis, TCR-TCR, TCR-HLA and TCR-CMV co-occurrence was scored with hypergeometric tests, and a repertoire-size bias correction was applied to TCR pairs. In a later analysis, false discovery rates were estimated by permuting HLA or CMV assignments 20 times. A later analysis grouped co-occurring TCRs with DBSCAN, adding TCRdist sequence similarity when clustering within HLA-allele-positive subsets. Repertoires with fewer than 30,000 or more than 120,000 public chains, plus five repertoires with anomalous nucleotide sharing, were excluded from co-occurrence clustering. TCRdb limited this immuneACCESS table to in-frame rearrangements with V and J called. A share of clones is missing; checked studies link under half to unresolved V genes, and the rest is unexplained. That table supplies the V and J calls and clone size; D and trimming were determined from the DNA. A total of about 170,000 clones appear in this sample, around 68% of them only once. The top ten constitute less than 3% of the sample.

The cohort was made up of several hundred healthy bone marrow donors. At the time of sampling, every cohort member was nominally healthy, though immune exposures that went unrecorded were likely present. The donor tested CMV seronegative and was one of the 352 seronegative cohort members. A peripheral blood sample was collected from each donor, and TCR beta sequencing was performed on peripheral blood mononuclear cells. Genomic DNA extraction from the blood cell samples was performed with the Qiagen DNeasy Blood Extraction Kit. Details on this clone: Its antigen remains unidentified. One base away there is no much larger clone; base qualities are not given.

Taken from cysteine to phenylalanine, the CDR3 has 14 residues. The retained sequence is limited to the CDR3, 42 bases, with the frame set at the first base. The junction carries 10 bases between V and J, which are trimmed by 7 bases and 1 base respectively. The germline V gene (reference sequence) yields LNHDA for CDR1 and SQIVND for CDR2. The chain is encoded by TRBV19 joined to TRBJ1-4; the D gene is perhaps TRBD1, from 5 matching bases. What was sequenced was PBMCs. The source is a man aged 35-49 years in good health and CMV-seronegative. The DNA reads as follows: TGTGCCAGTATGATCGGGGGAACTAATGAAAAACTGTTTTTT. The translation is CASMIGGTNEKLFF.